Following are 23 T cell receptor beta chains from one sample sequenced in a study of response to subunit inactivated influenza vaccine. Using its own MiXCR run on the RT-PCR reads, TCRdb lists one record per CDR3 protein. The sample contains hundreds of thousands of distinct CDR3 sequences, about 25% of which appear only once. Sequenced material: CD4+ T cells sorted from PBMCs, taken about 5 days after vaccination. The source is a man aged 45-60 years who received an inactivated influenza vaccine.

The rearrangement uses TRBV5-1 and TRBJ2-7, with 8 bases matching TRBD1. Germline lookup yields CDR1 SGHRS and CDR2 YFSETQ. The CDR3 is 15 amino acids. J lost 5 bases, V lost 0 bases, and 7 bases had no gene match. This chain's CDR3 is CASSLGTGRRDEQYF. CDR3 DNA sequence: TGCGCCAGCAGCTTGGGGACAGGGCGAAGGGACGAGCAGTACTTC.

The V and J genes are TRBV24-1 and TRBJ2-7, with D perhaps given as TRBD1 or TRBD2 (6 bases each). Germline assignment: CDR1 KGHDR and CDR2 SFDVKD. This CDR3 contains 16 residues. The V end lost 5 bases, the J end lost 1 base, and 17 bases lay between the germline ends. This chain's CDR3 is CATSATTGAGSYEQYF. As DNA, the CDR3 is TGTGCCACCAGTGCTACGACGGGGGCGGGATCCTACGAGCAGTACTTC.

This clonotype was observed a few times. The DNA for the CDR3 is TGCAGTGCTAGAGACAGGGTTAGGACTAGCTCACCCCTCCACTTT. It translates to CSARDRVRTSSPLHF. The chain is built from TRBV20-1 and TRBJ1-6, with D possibly being TRBD1 (5 bases). The CDR3 spans 15 residues. Between the trimmed V and J ends, which lost 0 bases and 10 bases, there was a span of 16 bases. Germline-derived CDR1 and CDR2 are DFQATT and SNEGSKA (reference sequence).

The chain links TRBV12-5 to TRBJ1-1; a weak D match, TRBD1 (6 bases). V was trimmed by 3 bases and J by 1 base, leaving 6 bases between them. This CDR3 has 13 amino acids. Germline V gene sequence: CDR1 LGHNT, CDR2 FRNRAP. In nucleotides, the CDR3 is TGTGCTAGTGGTTTACAGGGGAACACTGAAGCTTTCTTT. Its translation is CASGLQGNTEAFF.

V gene TRBV4-1 combines with J gene TRBJ2-5; no reliable D call. Germline V gives CDR1 MGHRA, CDR2 YSYEKL. Trimming pared 1 base from V and 1 base from J, leaving 4 bases between. The CDR3 has 13 residues. As DNA, the CDR3 is TGCGCCAGCAGCCAAGTGGTCCAAGAGACCCAGTACTTC. Translated: CASSQVVQETQYF.

The CDR3 reads CASSLGGGTLNEQFF. The CDR3 bases are TGTGCCAGCAGTTTAGGGGGGGGGACTTTAAATGAGCAGTTCTTC. J is TRBJ2-1 and V is TRBV28; 7 bases are a match to TRBD2. Germline CDR1 and CDR2: MDHEN and SYDVKM. V was clipped by 2 bases and J by 7 bases; unmatched bases: 8. This CDR3 region has 15 residues.

The chain employs TRBV20-1 and TRBJ2-2; 8 positions agree with TRBD1. After removal of 6 bases from V and 3 bases from J, the junction contained 3 bases not matched to a gene. CDR1 and CDR2 from the germline V gene are DFQATT and SNEGSKA (reference sequence). This CDR3 spans 13 amino acids. The CDR3 DNA is TGCAGTGCCTCGACAGGGGACACCGGGGAGCTGTTTTTT. Its translation is CSASTGDTGELFF.

V gene TRBV3-1 combines with J gene TRBJ2-5; 14 nucleotides align to TRBD2. This CDR3 has 16 amino acids. Per germline, CDR1 LGHDT and CDR2 YNNKEL (reference sequence). Trimming took 0 bases from V and 9 from J; bases not matched to a gene: 6. Here the CDR3 reads CASSQDPGLAGVAQYF. The CDR3 DNA follows: TGTGCCAGCAGCCAAGACCCGGGACTAGCGGGAGTGGCCCAGTACTTC.

The V and J genes are TRBV27 and TRBJ1-1; D is perhaps TRBD1 (6 bases). The CDR3 runs to 14 residues. Germline loops: CDR1 MNHEY, CDR2 SMNVEV (reference sequence). V was shortened by 10 bases and J by 4 bases, with 19 bases between the two germline ends. For the CDR3, the DNA is TGTGCCACCAACCCTCAGGGGCCCGGCACTGAAGCTTTCTTT. It yields the protein CATNPQGPGTEAFF.

The V gene is TRBV5-1, the J gene TRBJ2-5; D remains unclear. The CDR3 extends over 14 amino acids. CDR1 SGHRS and CDR2 YFSETQ come from the germline V gene. V was cut by 1 base and J by 2 bases, with 9 bases left in between. This CDR3 is CASSLLTPQETQYF. For the CDR3, the DNA is TGCGCCAGCAGCTTGCTCACACCTCAAGAGACCCAGTACTTC.

This rearrangement joins TRBV3-1 to TRBJ2-7, with 11 bases matching TRBD2. The CDR3 runs to 16 residues. Germline V gene sequence: CDR1 LGHDT, CDR2 YNNKEL (reference sequence). With 4 bases clipped from V and 1 base from J, the junction kept 6 bases outside the gene matches. This chain's CDR3 is CASSRLLAGGSYEQYF. Written as DNA, the CDR3 is TGTGCCAGCAGCCGCCTGCTAGCGGGAGGTTCCTACGAGCAGTACTTC.

This clonotype has more than one count but fewer than ten. This sequence joins TRBV20-1 and TRBJ2-2; TRBD1 agrees at 7 bases. Germline V gene lookup returns CDR1 DFQATT and CDR2 SNEGSKA (reference sequence). CDR3 length equals 16 residues. Unmatched junction bases numbered 11, after V lost 3 bases and J lost 4 bases. The CDR3 loop reads CSARVDPGQSTGELFF. For the CDR3, the DNA is TGCAGTGCTAGGGTGGACCCGGGACAGTCCACCGGGGAGCTGTTTTTT.

V usage is TRBV6-2 or TRBV6-3 and J usage is TRBJ1-5, with D unresolved. With 5 bases removed from V and 7 bases from J, the gap between germline ends came to 9 bases. CDR3 length: 12 residues. CDR1 and CDR2 (germline): MNHEY, SVGEGT. CDR3 DNA: TGTGCCAGCAGTCGCCGGAGACAGCCCCAGCATTTT. Its protein product is CASSRRRQPQHF.

This clonotype was detected a few times. V and J are TRBV7-2 and TRBJ2-2; the D call may be TRBD1 or TRBD2 (5 bases each). The CDR3 contains 13 residues. V was cut by 6 bases and J by 6 bases, with 11 bases left in between. Germline loops: CDR1 SGHTA, CDR2 FQGNSA. This CDR3 is CASRRDAPGELFF. CDR3 nucleotides: TGTGCCAGCAGACGGGACGCCCCCGGGGAGCTGTTTTTT.

Worth noting for this clonotype: One base away lies a much larger clone, so this may be a sequencing read error. The CDR3 region has the DNA TGTGCCAGCAGCCCCGGGACTAGCGGGATCTACGAGCAGTACTTC. As protein: CASSPGTSGIYEQYF. The chain combines TRBV12-3 or TRBV12-4 with TRBJ2-7, with TRBD2 matching over 13 bases. Unmatched junction bases numbered 5, after V lost 6 bases and J lost 3 bases. This CDR3 has 15 amino acids.

In DNA form, the CDR3 reads TGTGCCATCAGCGAGGCTAGCGGAAAAGAGACCCAGTACTTC. This gives the protein CAISEASGKETQYF. The genes are TRBV10-3 and TRBJ2-5; 7 bases match TRBD2. The CDR3 spans 14 residues. Germline V CDR1 and CDR2: ENHRY, SYGVKD. V trimming: 6 bases; J trimming: 3 bases; junction bases outside the gene matches: 7.

This clonotype was seen a handful of times. This chain links TRBV7-2 with TRBJ2-1, with 10 bases lining up with TRBD2. Germline values: CDR1 SGHTA, CDR2 FQGNSA. The V segment lost 5 bases and the J segment 4 bases; nucleotides outside the gene matches: 11. This CDR3 comprises 17 residues. Here the CDR3 DNA reads TGTGCCAGCAGCCCCGCCCGGGGTAGCGGGGGGTACAATGAGCAGTTCTTC. Its translation: CASSPARGSGGYNEQFF.

This clonotype was observed a handful of times. This chain uses TRBV6-5 with TRBJ1-5; 7 bases agree with TRBD1. CDR3 length equals 15 residues. Germline V gives CDR1 MNHEY, CDR2 SVGAGI. J was trimmed by 3 bases and V by 0 bases; bases with no gene match: 2. Here the CDR3 DNA reads TGTGCCAGCAGTTACTCGGGACAGCTCAATCAGCCCCAGCATTTT. This gives the protein CASSYSGQLNQPQHF.

A few counts support this clonotype. The V call is TRBV7-9, the J call TRBJ1-5, with D possibly being TRBD1 (5 bases). Germline V CDR1 and CDR2: SEHNR, FQNEAQ (reference sequence). Trimming shortened V by 1 base and J by 7 bases, and 11 bases separated the two germline ends. The CDR3 covers 14 residues. For the CDR3, the DNA is TGTGCCAGCAGCTTAGGAACGGGACTCCAGCCCCAGCATTTT. It codes for CASSLGTGLQPQHF.

The chain has TRBV10-3 and TRBJ2-5; TRBD2 might be the D (6 bases). The CDR3 extends over 17 amino acids. Between the trimmed V and J ends, which lost 0 bases and 4 bases, there was a span of 18 bases. The germline V gene encodes CDR1 ENHRY and CDR2 SYGVKD. This CDR3 reads CAISESRTRGRGETQYF. In DNA form, the CDR3 reads TGTGCCATCAGTGAGTCGAGAACGCGGGGTAGAGGAGAGACCCAGTACTTC.

The chain couples TRBV5-1 to TRBJ2-2; TRBD2 aligns across 10 bases. Trimming at V came to 4 bases and at J to 6 bases, leaving 9 bases not matched to a gene. CDR3 length equals 16 residues. Per the germline V gene, CDR1 is SGHRS and CDR2 is YFSETQ. The CDR3 sequence is CASSPGASGGSGELFF. The CDR3 DNA reads TGCGCCAGCAGCCCTGGGGCTAGCGGGGGTTCCGGGGAGCTGTTTTTT.

The rearrangement joins TRBV12-3 or TRBV12-4 to TRBJ2-2; D is undetermined. Trimming took 3 bases from V and 4 from J, leaving 12 bases between them. The CDR3 spans 15 residues. The CDR3, as DNA: TGTGCCAGCAGTTTCGTGGTTTCGCGCACCGGGGAGCTGTTTTTT. Protein sequence: CASSFVVSRTGELFF.

The J gene is TRBJ2-4, the V gene TRBV5-1, with TRBD1 matching 8 bases. The CDR3 is 14 residues long. CDR1 is SGHRS, CDR2 YFSETQ, per germline. The V segment lost 5 bases and the J segment 1 base; nucleotides outside the gene matches: 2. CDR3 coding DNA: TGCGCCAGCAGTACAGGGGGGGCCAAAAACATTCAGTACTTC. This translates into CASSTGGAKNIQYF.